This T cell receptor (beta chain) was sequenced during a study of PD-1 blockade in classical Hodgkin lymphoma. Sequencing used immunoSEQ multiplex PCR; TCRdb keeps in-frame clones, though not all of them. The sample records approximately 100,000 clones, more than 90% being singletons. The patients all showed relapse after autologous stem cell transplantation, while their brentuximab vedotin exposure varied. Progressive disease, partial response or complete response was each patient's best response. To note about this clone: Antigen specificity is unknown.

CDR3 length: 14 residues. V shed 1 base and J shed 2 bases, with 9 bases lying between them. Germline V gene sequence: CDR1 SGHNT, CDR2 YYREEE (reference sequence). Findings and caveats of the study: In CD4+ cells, TCR diversity went up significantly by C4D1, but in CD8+ cells it did not. Newly diagnosed and completely responding patients shared comparable baseline diversity.

The sequencing here drew on peripheral blood mononuclear cells (PBMCs), taken at baseline. This chain uses TRBV5-4 with TRBJ1-2, with D unclear. The sequence was obtained from a human donor with classical Hodgkin lymphoma. For the CDR3, the DNA is TGTGCCAGCAGCTTGAGACCTGAGAACTATGGCTACACCTTC. Residues: CASSLRPENYGYTF.